The 7 T cell receptor beta chains in this list originate from one sample, sequenced in a study of shared clonotypes between healthy human individuals. Assay: immunoSEQ multiplex PCR; the TCRdb copy retains only in-frame clones and omits some. The top ten clones hold 1.8% of a sample with around 700,000 clones, around 72% of them seen once. The sequenced sample was memory CD4+ T cells sorted from blood. Sample subset: CD45RA-negative fraction. The source is a woman in her twenties or thirties in good health.

The chain has TRBV5-6 and TRBJ2-1; TRBD2 matches 14 bases. Germline assignment: CDR1 SGHDT and CDR2 YYEEEE. CDR3 size: 16 residues. Trimming at V came to 3 bases and at J to 5 bases, leaving 4 bases not matched to a gene. The DNA of the CDR3 is TGTGCCAGCAGCTCTAGACTAGCGGGAGGGGACAATGAGCAGTTCTTC. It yields the protein CASSSRLAGGDNEQFF.

The chain combines TRBV5-5 with TRBJ1-2; D call uncertain. The V gene's germline CDR1 is SGHKS and CDR2 YYEKEE (reference sequence). V gave up 0 bases and J gave up 12 bases, with 12 bases separating them. CDR3 size: 12 residues. CDR3 bases: TGTGCCAGCAGCTTGGAACAAGGAGCACACACCTTC. Amino acid sequence: CASSLEQGAHTF.

Comment on this clone: At one end the junction does not follow the germline gene, possibly because of a read error. This chain uses TRBV7-2 with TRBJ1-5, with D tentatively TRBD1 (6 bases). The CDR3 length is 14 residues. The germline CDR1 and CDR2 sequences are SGHTA and FQGNSA. The CDR3 region is CASSQVADRQPQHF. The CDR3 DNA follows: TGCGCCAGCAGCCAAGTAGCGGACAGACAGCCCCAGCATTTT.

The chain employs TRBV5-4 and TRBJ2-5; 7 bases map to TRBD2. The CDR3 has 13 residues. Germline V gene data show CDR1 as SGHNT and CDR2 as YYREEE (reference sequence). Trimming removed 6 bases from V and 1 base from J; junction bases left unmatched: 3. For the CDR3, the DNA is TGTGCCAGCATGGCGGGGGTCCAAGAGACCCAGTACTTC. Translating it yields CASMAGVQETQYF.

This chain connects TRBV25-1 to TRBJ2-6; D is unclear. Trimming stripped 1 base from V and 0 bases from J, with 4 bases between. In germline, CDR1 is MGHDK, CDR2 SYGVNS. CDR3 length: 15 residues. The CDR3 here is CASSEWDSGANVLTF. The CDR3 DNA reads as TGTGCCAGCAGTGAATGGGACTCTGGGGCCAACGTCCTGACTTTC.

V and J are TRBV19 and TRBJ1-2, with 7 bases matching TRBD1. CDR3 length: 15 amino acids. Trimming removed 4 bases from V and 2 bases from J; junction bases left unmatched: 7. Looked up from germline, CDR1 is LNHDA and CDR2 is SQIVND (reference sequence). CDR3 bases: TGTGCCAGTAGTAGAGGGGGCAGATCCAACTATGGCTACACCTTC. It translates to CASSRGGRSNYGYTF.

The V call is TRBV27, the J call TRBJ2-2; D is unclear. Between the trimmed V and J ends, which lost 6 bases and 3 bases, there was a span of 8 bases. This CDR3 is 13 amino acids long. The germline V gene has CDR1 MNHEY and CDR2 SMNVEV (reference sequence). The CDR3 nucleotides read TGTGCCAGCAGCCAGTCGTACACCGGGGAGCTGTTTTTT. It yields the protein CASSQSYTGELFF.